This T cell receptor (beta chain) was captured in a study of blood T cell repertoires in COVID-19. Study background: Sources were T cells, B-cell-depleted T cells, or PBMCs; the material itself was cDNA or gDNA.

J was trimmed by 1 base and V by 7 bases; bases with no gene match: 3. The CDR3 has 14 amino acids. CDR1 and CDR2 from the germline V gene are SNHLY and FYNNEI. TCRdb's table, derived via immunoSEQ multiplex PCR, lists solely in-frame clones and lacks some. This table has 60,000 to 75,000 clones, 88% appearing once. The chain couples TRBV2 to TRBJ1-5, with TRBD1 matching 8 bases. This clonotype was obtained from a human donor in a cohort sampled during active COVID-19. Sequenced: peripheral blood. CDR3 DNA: TGTGCCAGCAACGACAGGGGAAGCAATCAGCCCCAGCATTTT. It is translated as CASNDRGSNQPQHF.